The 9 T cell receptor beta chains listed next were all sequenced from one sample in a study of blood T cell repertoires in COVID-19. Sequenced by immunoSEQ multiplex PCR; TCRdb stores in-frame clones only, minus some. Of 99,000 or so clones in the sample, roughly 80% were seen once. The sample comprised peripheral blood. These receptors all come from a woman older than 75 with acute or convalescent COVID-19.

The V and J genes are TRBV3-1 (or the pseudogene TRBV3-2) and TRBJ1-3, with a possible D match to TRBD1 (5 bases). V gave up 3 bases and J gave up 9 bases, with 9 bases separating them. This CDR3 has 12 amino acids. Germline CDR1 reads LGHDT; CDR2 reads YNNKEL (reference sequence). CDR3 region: CASSQGGGTIYF. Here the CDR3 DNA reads TGTGCCAGCAGCCAGGGGGGAGGCACCATATATTTT.

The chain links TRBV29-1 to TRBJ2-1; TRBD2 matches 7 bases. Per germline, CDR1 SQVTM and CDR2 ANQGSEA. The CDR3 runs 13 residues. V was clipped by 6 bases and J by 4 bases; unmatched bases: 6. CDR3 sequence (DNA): TGCAGCGTCCGAAGCGGGGTTTACAATGAGCAGTTCTTC. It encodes CSVRSGVYNEQFF.

CDR3 region: CASSLVRGEDTQYF. CDR3 coding DNA: TGTGCCAGCAGCTTAGTCAGGGGCGAGGATACGCAGTATTTT. The rearrangement joins TRBV7-8 to TRBJ2-3, with D tentatively TRBD1 (6 bases). The CDR3 sequence is 14 residues long. V was pared by 1 base and J by 6 bases, with 11 bases between. CDR1 is SGHVS, CDR2 FQNEAQ, per germline.

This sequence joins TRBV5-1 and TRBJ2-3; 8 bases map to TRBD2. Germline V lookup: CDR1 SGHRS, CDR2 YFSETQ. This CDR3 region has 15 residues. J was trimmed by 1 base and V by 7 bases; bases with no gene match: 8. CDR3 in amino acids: CASAKREMGTDTQYF. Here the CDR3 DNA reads TGCGCCAGCGCTAAGCGGGAGATGGGCACAGATACGCAGTATTTT.

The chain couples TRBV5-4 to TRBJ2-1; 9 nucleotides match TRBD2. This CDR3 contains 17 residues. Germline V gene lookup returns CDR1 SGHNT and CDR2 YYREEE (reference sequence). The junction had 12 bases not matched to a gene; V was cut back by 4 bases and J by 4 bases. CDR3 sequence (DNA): TGTGCCAGCAGCCCAGTTCCCGGGACTAGCCTTTACAATGAGCAGTTCTTC. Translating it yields CASSPVPGTSLYNEQFF.

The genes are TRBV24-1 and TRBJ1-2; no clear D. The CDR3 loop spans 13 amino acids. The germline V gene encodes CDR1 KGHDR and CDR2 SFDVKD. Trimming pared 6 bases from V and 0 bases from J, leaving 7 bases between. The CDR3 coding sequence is TGTGCCACCAGTACCAGAACTAACTATGGCTACACCTTC. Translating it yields CATSTRTNYGYTF.

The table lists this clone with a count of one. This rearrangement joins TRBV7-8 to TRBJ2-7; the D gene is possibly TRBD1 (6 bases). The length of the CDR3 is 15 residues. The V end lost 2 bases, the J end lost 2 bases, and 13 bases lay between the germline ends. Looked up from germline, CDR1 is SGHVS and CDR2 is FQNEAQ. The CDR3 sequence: CASSLNPTGTYEQYF. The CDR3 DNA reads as TGTGCCAGCAGCTTAAACCCCACAGGGACCTACGAGCAGTACTTC.

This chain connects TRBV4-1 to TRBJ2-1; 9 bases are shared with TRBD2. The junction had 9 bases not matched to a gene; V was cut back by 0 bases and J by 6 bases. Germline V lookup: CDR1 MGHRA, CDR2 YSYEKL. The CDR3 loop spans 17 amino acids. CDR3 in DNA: TGCGCCAGCAGCCAAGATCGGGCGGGAGGGCCTAGCAATGAGCAGTTCTTC. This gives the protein CASSQDRAGGPSNEQFF.

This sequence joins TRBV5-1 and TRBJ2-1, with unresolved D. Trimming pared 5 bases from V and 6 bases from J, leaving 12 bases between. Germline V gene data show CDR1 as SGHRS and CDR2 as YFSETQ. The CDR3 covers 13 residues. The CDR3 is CASREQTSNEQFF. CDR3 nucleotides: TGCGCCAGCAGGGAGCAGACGAGCAATGAGCAGTTCTTC.